Below are 32 T cell receptor beta chains sequenced from a single sample in a study of T cell responses to AZD1222 COVID-19 vaccine. This table comes from immunoSEQ multiplex PCR, and its TCRdb copy is limited to in-frame clones, with some not included. The sample has around 110,000 clones, over 75% seen once. The specimen was peripheral blood, collected on day 0 of MenACWY control vaccination. The receptors derive from an adult in good health.

This chain joins TRBV18 and TRBJ2-5; 10 bases align to TRBD2. This CDR3 comprises 14 residues. J was trimmed by 5 bases and V by 6 bases; bases with no gene match: 6. The germline V gene encodes CDR1 KGHSH and CDR2 LQKENI. For the CDR3, the DNA is TGTGCCAGCTCGGGGACTAGCGAGGATGAGACCCAGTACTTC. It translates to CASSGTSEDETQYF.

This CDR3 reads CAWHTYEQYF. The DNA of the CDR3 is TGTGCCTGGCATACTTACGAGCAGTACTTC. This chain uses TRBV30 with TRBJ2-7, with D uncertain. The V gene lost 5 bases and the J gene lost 4 bases, with 6 bases spanning the gap. Germline V gene lookup returns CDR1 GTSNPN and CDR2 SVGIG (reference sequence). The CDR3 covers 10 residues.

In this sample, this clone turned up a few times. Other DNA sequences in the same sample also yield this CDR3. The rearrangement links TRBV7-9 to TRBJ2-7; D gene unclear. This CDR3 is 13 amino acids long. Trimming shortened V by 1 base and J by 3 bases, and 7 bases separated the two germline ends. Germline values: CDR1 SEHNR, CDR2 FQNEAQ (reference sequence). In DNA form, the CDR3 reads TGTGCCAGCAGCTTAGTGTCGAGCTACGAGCAGTACTTC. This codes for CASSLVSSYEQYF.

This clone was found once. V is TRBV14 and J is TRBJ2-3, with TRBD2 matching 15 bases. This CDR3 is 18 amino acids long. V lost 0 bases and J lost 6; bases outside the gene matches: 7. Per germline, CDR1 SGHDN and CDR2 FVKESK. In DNA form, the CDR3 reads TGTGCCAGCAGCCAAGATTGGACTAGCGGGGGGGCTCCCGATACGCAGTATTTT. Encoded protein: CASSQDWTSGGAPDTQYF.

This clone was counted between two and nine times. The CDR3 region has the DNA TGTGCAGACCGGGGCAAAGACGGGACTAGCGGGGGAAATAACTACGAGCAGTACTTC. This codes for CADRGKDGTSGGNNYEQYF. The chain is built from TRBV7-7 and TRBJ2-7; TRBD2 matches 14 bases. The CDR3 length is 19 residues. Per the germline V gene, CDR1 is SSHAT and CDR2 is FNYEAQ (reference sequence).

The chain couples TRBV19 to TRBJ1-6, with D unresolved. V was clipped by 2 bases and J by 5 bases, with 1 base between them. CDR1 and CDR2 (germline): LNHDA, SQIVND (reference sequence). This CDR3 has 12 residues. The CDR3 loop is CASSINNSPLHF. The CDR3 coding sequence is TGTGCCAGTAGTATAAATAATTCACCCCTCCACTTT.

This clone turned up a few times. The chain combines TRBV5-1 with TRBJ2-1, with 9 bases lining up with TRBD1. The V segment lost 0 bases and the J segment 7 bases; nucleotides outside the gene matches: 5. The CDR3 is 15 amino acids. From germline, CDR1 is SGHRS and CDR2 YFSETQ. CDR3 nucleotide sequence: TGCGCCAGCAGCTTGGGACAGGGGGTCGTGAATGAGCAGTTCTTC. Its protein product is CASSLGQGVVNEQFF.

This clone was seen a handful of times. The V call is TRBV4-2, the J call TRBJ2-7; 10 bases fit TRBD1. Germline-derived CDR1 and CDR2 are LGHNA and YNFKEQ. J was trimmed by 5 bases and V by 1 base; bases with no gene match: 8. The CDR3 has 16 residues. CDR3 loop: CASSQADRGRLDEQYF. CDR3 DNA sequence: TGTGCCAGCAGCCAAGCCGACAGGGGGCGTTTGGACGAGCAGTACTTC.

The CDR3 reads CASSYARRGTEAFF. For the CDR3, the DNA is TGTGCCAGCAGTTACGCCAGAAGGGGGACTGAAGCTTTCTTT. V and J are TRBV6-2 or TRBV6-3 and TRBJ1-1; D may be TRBD1 (6 bases). V was pared by 2 bases and J by 5 bases, with 12 bases between. CDR3 length: 14 residues. CDR1 and CDR2 from the germline V gene are MNHEY and SVGEGT.

The V gene is TRBV7-2, the J gene TRBJ2-4; D might be TRBD1 (6 bases). Between the trimmed V and J ends, which lost 5 bases and 0 bases, there was a span of 11 bases. Germline V gene data show CDR1 as SGHTA and CDR2 as FQGNSA. There are 15 residues in the CDR3. The CDR3 here is CASSLGTLAKNIQYF. CDR3 nucleotides: TGTGCCAGCAGCCTGGGGACATTAGCCAAAAACATTCAGTACTTC.

The gene calls are TRBV7-4 and TRBJ1-6; 7 bases line up with TRBD1. Germline-derived CDR1 and CDR2 are SGHVT and SQSDAQ. This CDR3 contains 15 residues. After removal of 1 base from V and 8 bases from J, the junction contained 5 bases not matched to a gene. The CDR3 bases are TGTGCCAGCAGCTTAGGGGCAGGGGGATATTCACCCCTCCACTTT. This codes for CASSLGAGGYSPLHF. Looking up the rest from reference TRBV7-4 and TRBJ1-6 gives the full variable domain: GAGVSQSPRYKVAKRGRDVALRCDSISGHVTLYWYRQTLGQGSEVLTYSQSDAQRDKSGRPSGRFSAERPERSVSTLKIQRTEQGDSAVYLCASSLGAGGYSPLHFGNGTRLTVT.

V and J are TRBV6-2 or TRBV6-3 and TRBJ1-6; D might be TRBD1 (6 bases). Trimming removed 5 bases from V and 10 bases from J, with 21 bases in between. In germline, CDR1 is MNHEY, CDR2 SVGEGT. The CDR3 extends over 16 amino acids. The CDR3, as DNA: TGTGCCAGCAGTACCCGAACGTCCGGGGGCGTATCACCCCTCCACTTT. Protein product: CASSTRTSGGVSPLHF.

The CDR3 region is CASSSQEAGDGYTF. The DNA of the CDR3 is TGTGCCAGCAGCTCCCAGGAGGCAGGGGATGGCTACACCTTC. The chain employs TRBV21-1 and TRBJ1-2; TRBD1 reflects the table's D call only, with no check against the DNA. TRBV21-1 corresponds to a pseudogene. CDR3 size: 14 residues.

V and J are TRBV5-6 and TRBJ2-3; the D is unclear. The CDR3 sequence is 17 residues long. The V gene lost 4 bases and the J gene lost 2 bases, with 20 bases spanning the gap. CDR1 and CDR2 from the germline V gene are SGHDT and YYEEEE. The CDR3 region is CASSPAFGQINTDTQYF. In DNA, the CDR3 is TGTGCCAGCAGCCCGGCGTTCGGTCAGATAAACACAGATACGCAGTATTTT. Variable domain in full (rest from reference TRBV5-6 and TRBJ2-3): DAGVTQSPTHLIKTRGQQVTLRCSPKSGHDTVSWYQQALGQGPQFIFQYYEEEERQRGNFPDRFSGHQFPNYSSELNVNALLLGDSALYLCASSPAFGQINTDTQYFGPGTRLTVL.

The rearrangement joins TRBV4-2 to TRBJ2-7; a possible D gene is TRBD2 (7 bases). Trimming shortened V by 2 bases and J by 2 bases, and 19 bases separated the two germline ends. The CDR3 sequence is 17 residues long. CDR1 and CDR2 from the germline V gene are LGHNA and YNFKEQ. This CDR3 is CASSQLLTRGAPYEQYF. The CDR3, as DNA: TGTGCCAGCAGCCAATTGTTAACCCGGGGGGCCCCCTACGAGCAGTACTTC.

The CDR3 DNA sequence: TGTGCCAGCAGCCCAGACAGGGGATGGGAGACCCAGTACTTC. Translated: CASSPDRGWETQYF. This chain connects TRBV7-9 to TRBJ2-5; 8 nucleotides align to TRBD1. The CDR3 extends over 14 amino acids. Trimming took 5 bases from V and 5 from J; bases not matched to a gene: 7. Germline assignment: CDR1 SEHNR and CDR2 FQNEAQ (reference sequence).

This clone was recorded a few times. The chain combines TRBV4-1 with TRBJ2-6, with a tentative D call TRBD1 (6 bases). Trimming shortened V by 0 bases and J by 2 bases, and 8 bases separated the two germline ends. The CDR3 consists of 16 residues. CDR1 MGHRA and CDR2 YSYEKL come from the germline V gene. The CDR3 coding sequence is TGCGCCAGCAGCCAAGATCGGACAGCTGGGGCCAACGTCCTGACTTTC. The encoded protein is CASSQDRTAGANVLTF.

The chain links TRBV6-4 to TRBJ1-1; D unresolved. Looked up from germline, CDR1 is MRHNA and CDR2 is SNTAGT. This CDR3 spans 13 amino acids. The V and J ends lost 5 bases and 0 bases respectively, with 7 bases between them. This CDR3 reads CASSSRLNTEAFF. In DNA form, the CDR3 reads TGTGCCAGCAGTTCCCGCCTGAACACTGAAGCTTTCTTT.

The rearrangement uses TRBV6-4 and TRBJ1-2; D not resolved. Trimming pared 2 bases from V and 8 bases from J, leaving 9 bases between. There are 12 residues in the CDR3. Germline V gene lookup returns CDR1 MRHNA and CDR2 SNTAGT. CDR3 sequence reads: CASSDGVGGYTF. The CDR3, as DNA: TGTGCCAGCAGTGACGGCGTAGGGGGCTACACCTTC.

The chain combines TRBV2 with TRBJ1-5, with D possibly matching TRBD1 (5 bases). The germline V gene encodes CDR1 SNHLY and CDR2 FYNNEI. The CDR3 is 12 residues long. V lost 6 bases to trimming and J lost 6 bases, with 9 bases between them. The CDR3 DNA follows: TGTGCCAGCAGGGGGGAGGGTCAGCCCCAGCATTTT. Amino acid sequence: CASRGEGQPQHF.

The rearrangement joins TRBV2 to TRBJ1-2; TRBD1 might be the D (6 bases). The V gene's germline CDR1 is SNHLY and CDR2 FYNNEI. Trimming pared 4 bases from V and 7 bases from J, leaving 13 bases between. CDR3 length: 13 residues. The CDR3 loop is CASSVRQGFGYTF. CDR3 in DNA: TGTGCCAGCAGTGTGAGGCAGGGGTTTGGCTACACCTTC.

The V gene is TRBV27, the J gene TRBJ2-7; D may correspond to TRBD1 or TRBD2 (5 bases each). This CDR3 is built from 15 residues. V gave up 3 bases and J gave up 2 bases, with 14 bases separating them. Per germline, CDR1 MNHEY and CDR2 SMNVEV (reference sequence). CDR3 DNA: TGTGCCAGCAGTTTGAAAGGGGACGGACCCTACGAGCAGTACTTC. Its translation: CASSLKGDGPYEQYF.

The V gene is TRBV11-2, the J gene TRBJ1-3, with D maybe TRBD1 (6 bases). The V end was cut by 3 bases, the J end by 8 bases, with 11 bases between. Germline V gene sequence: CDR1 SGHAT, CDR2 FQNNGV. The CDR3 runs 13 residues. The CDR3, as DNA: TGTGCCAGCAGCTTTGGGGGCCGGGACACCATATATTTT. Protein: CASSFGGRDTIYF.

The chain employs TRBV19 and TRBJ1-5, with D unresolved. CDR3 length equals 13 residues. Germline V gene sequence: CDR1 LNHDA, CDR2 SQIVND (reference sequence). V was trimmed by 7 bases and J by 3 bases, leaving 10 bases between them. The CDR3 spells CASKIGYNQPQHF. CDR3 nucleotide sequence: TGTGCCAGTAAAATTGGGTACAATCAGCCCCAGCATTTT. Based on the CDR3 plus reference TRBV19 and TRBJ1-5, the full variable domain is DGGITQSPKYLFRKEGQNVTLSCEQNLNHDAMYWYRQDPGQGLRLIYYSQIVNDFQKGDIAEGYSVSREKKESFPLTVTSAQKNPTAFYLCASKIGYNQPQHFGDGTRLSIL.

This rearrangement joins TRBV10-3 to TRBJ1-1, with a possible D match to TRBD1 (5 bases). V lost 0 bases, J lost 2 bases, and 10 bases lay in between. The CDR3 covers 15 residues. Germline assignment: CDR1 ENHRY and CDR2 SYGVKD. The CDR3 sequence is CAISESLGRNTEAFF. CDR3 in DNA: TGTGCCATCAGTGAGTCGTTGGGACGTAACACTGAAGCTTTCTTT.

The chain joins TRBV7-2 to TRBJ1-3; a weak D match, TRBD1 (5 bases). The CDR3 is 17 residues long. Trimming shortened V by 0 bases and J by 0 bases, and 12 bases separated the two germline ends. Germline CDR1 SGHTA, CDR2 FQGNSA. CDR3 sequence: CASSLAGGPLSGNTIYF. CDR3 DNA: TGTGCCAGCAGCTTAGCCGGGGGTCCCCTCTCTGGAAACACCATATATTTT.

The rearrangement links TRBV7-8 to TRBJ1-2, with 7 positions matching TRBD1. The CDR3 runs to 14 residues. The germline V gene has CDR1 SGHVS and CDR2 FQNEAQ. The junction had 3 bases not matched to a gene; V was cut back by 1 base and J by 4 bases. Written as DNA, the CDR3 is TGTGCCAGCAGCTTAGTCAGGGGGGCCTATGGCTACACCTTC. Its translation: CASSLVRGAYGYTF.

This clone was counted a single time. The same CDR3 can be traced to other DNA sequences in this sample. This chain links TRBV18 with TRBJ1-5; D ambiguous. This CDR3 is built from 12 residues. CDR1 KGHSH and CDR2 LQKENI come from the germline V gene. V was trimmed by 3 bases and J by 6 bases, leaving 6 bases between them. The CDR3 nucleotides are TGTGCCAGCTCACCGGAGGGTCAGCCCCAGCATTTT. It encodes CASSPEGQPQHF.

This chain connects TRBV7-2 to TRBJ1-6, with D possibly TRBD1 on 6 matching bases. V lost 2 bases and J lost 7, with 12 bases in between. The CDR3 consists of 15 residues. The germline gives CDR1 SGHTA, CDR2 FQGNSA. The CDR3 DNA follows: TGTGCCAGCAGCTTAATCCAAGGGGGGAATTCACCCCTCCACTTT. Protein product: CASSLIQGGNSPLHF.

This chain joins TRBV7-2 and TRBJ1-6, with D possibly matching TRBD1 (5 bases). The CDR3 consists of 16 residues. Germline V gives CDR1 SGHTA, CDR2 FQGNSA. Trimming cost V 2 bases and J 14 bases, with 22 bases left between them. The CDR3 protein is CASSLSRGIQSGALHF. The CDR3 nucleotides read TGTGCCAGCAGCTTAAGTCGTGGCATCCAGTCGGGGGCCCTCCACTTT.

Turning to this clone: Other DNA sequences from this sample encode an identical CDR3 as well. The chain links TRBV6-2 or TRBV6-3 to TRBJ1-5; unclear D gene. This CDR3 is 13 amino acids long. With 2 bases removed from V and 4 bases from J, the gap between germline ends came to 6 bases. The germline CDR1 and CDR2 sequences are MNHEY and SVGEGT. For the CDR3, the DNA is TGTGCCAGCAGTTACGACGGGAATCAGCCCCAGCATTTT. Amino acid sequence: CASSYDGNQPQHF.

The chain couples TRBV13 to TRBJ2-3, with TRBD1 as a possible D gene (6 bases). CDR3 length equals 16 residues. V dropped 3 bases and J dropped 2 bases, with 15 bases sitting between them. Germline loops: CDR1 PRHDT, CDR2 FYEKMQ (reference sequence). Here the CDR3 DNA reads TGTGCCAGCAGCTTTAGGGGACACAGACCCACAGATACGCAGTATTTT. This gives the protein CASSFRGHRPTDTQYF.